The 18 T cell receptor beta chains below all came from one sample that was sequenced in a study of PD-1 blockade in classical Hodgkin lymphoma. Every one of the patients relapsed after autologous stem cell transplantation (brentuximab vedotin exposure was variable). Using immunoSEQ multiplex PCR, the repertoire was profiled, and TCRdb retains in-frame clones only, with some absent. The sample comprises approximately 160,000 clones, about 81% of which are singletons, and roughly 9.2% rests with the top ten. The source material was peripheral blood mononuclear cells (PBMCs), sampled before the second cycle of nivolumab. The receptors originated from a human donor with classical Hodgkin lymphoma.

This chain links TRBV7-6 with TRBJ1-3, with 7 bases fitting TRBD1. There are 15 residues in the CDR3. Looked up from germline, CDR1 is SGHVS and CDR2 is FNYEAQ. V lost 1 base, J lost 4 bases, and 4 bases stayed unmatched. The CDR3 region is CASSLGRGSGNTIYF. CDR3 nucleotide sequence: TGTGCCAGCAGCTTAGGCAGGGGGTCAGGAAACACCATATATTTT. Full variable domain (missing parts from reference TRBV7-6 and TRBJ1-3): GAGVSQSPRYKVTKRGQDVALRCDPISGHVSLYWYRQALGQGPEFLTYFNYEAQQDKSGLPNDRFSAERPEGSISTLTIQRTEQRDSAMYRCASSLGRGSGNTIYFGEGSWLTVV.

CDR3 sequence: CASSYRATALNQPQHF. The CDR3 DNA reads TGTGCCAGCAGTTACCGTGCGACAGCACTTAATCAGCCCCAGCATTTT. The chain combines TRBV6-5 with TRBJ1-5, with a possible D match to TRBD1 (5 bases). This CDR3 is 16 amino acids long. Per the germline V gene, CDR1 is MNHEY and CDR2 is SVGAGI. Between the trimmed V and J ends, which lost 2 bases and 4 bases, there was a span of 15 bases.

This chain connects TRBV18 to TRBJ1-3; D is unclear. The CDR3 contains 15 residues. CDR1 and CDR2 from the germline V gene are KGHSH and LQKENI. V gave up 6 bases and J gave up 1 base, with 13 bases separating them. The CDR3 coding sequence is TGTGCCAGCTCTCCCCGGGTCCAGTCTGGAAACACCATATATTTT. This encodes CASSPRVQSGNTIYF.

This clone was picked up a small number of times. The V gene is TRBV6-5, the J gene TRBJ2-3; 8 nucleotides line up with TRBD2. The CDR3 length is 11 residues. J gave up 9 bases and V 7 bases, and 3 bases lay outside the gene matches. Germline-derived CDR1 and CDR2 are MNHEY and SVGAGI. The CDR3 loop reads CASNREGTQYF. The CDR3 DNA reads as TGTGCCAGCAATCGGGAGGGAACGCAGTATTTT.

The V gene is TRBV28, the J gene TRBJ1-2; no firm D call. Trimming removed 6 bases from V and 4 bases from J, with 12 bases in between. The CDR3 has 13 amino acids. Germline assignment: CDR1 MDHEN and CDR2 SYDVKM. This CDR3 is CASRVLGLYGYTF. The CDR3 DNA reads as TGTGCCAGCAGGGTTCTAGGGCTCTATGGCTACACCTTC.

The rearrangement joins TRBV6-6 to TRBJ2-5; D might be TRBD2 (5 bases). The CDR3 consists of 12 residues. With 6 bases removed from V and 5 bases from J, the gap between germline ends came to 10 bases. Germline V CDR1 and CDR2: MNHNY, SVGAGI (reference sequence). The CDR3 protein is CASRSLGETQYF. Written as DNA, the CDR3 is TGTGCCAGCAGATCACTAGGGGAGACCCAGTACTTC.

The genes are TRBV7-3 and TRBJ1-6; TRBD1 might be the D (5 bases). Germline CDR1 SGHTA, CDR2 FQGTGA. Trimming stripped 6 bases from V and 6 bases from J, with 15 bases between. This CDR3 has 15 residues. CDR3 DNA sequence: TGTGCCAGCAGTTACGCACCGGGGACTAATTCACCCCTCCACTTT. It is translated as CASSYAPGTNSPLHF.

This CDR3 is CASSLGGQRVGYGYTF. For the CDR3, the DNA is TGTGCCAGCAGCTTAGGCGGTCAGAGGGTAGGCTATGGCTACACCTTC. This chain joins TRBV5-6 and TRBJ1-2; D remains unclear. Germline V gene data show CDR1 as SGHDT and CDR2 as YYEEEE. With 2 bases removed from V and 4 bases from J, the gap between germline ends came to 18 bases. The CDR3 has 16 amino acids.

The chain joins TRBV10-3 to TRBJ2-5, with D possibly called TRBD1 or TRBD2 (6 bases each). The CDR3 runs to 11 residues. The V gene lost 8 bases and the J gene lost 5 bases, with 9 bases spanning the gap. The germline V gene has CDR1 ENHRY and CDR2 SYGVKD. The CDR3 here is CAIRRGETQYF. The CDR3 nucleotides read TGTGCCATCCGGAGGGGGGAGACCCAGTACTTC.

This clone was found a few times. The rearrangement links TRBV6-5 to TRBJ1-6; D call uncertain. Germline CDR1 MNHEY, CDR2 SVGAGI. This CDR3 is built from 14 residues. Trimming stripped 9 bases from V and 11 bases from J, with 20 bases between. DNA for the CDR3: TGTGCCAGTAGACCGGCCCGACACGGGCCACCCCTCCACTTT. This gives the protein CASRPARHGPPLHF.

This clone was detected a few times. The chain combines TRBV19 with TRBJ2-5; D is unresolved. The CDR3 totals 13 residues. The V end was cut by 0 bases, the J end by 4 bases, with 6 bases between. CDR1 and CDR2 from the germline V gene are LNHDA and SQIVND (reference sequence). CDR3 in amino acids: CASSIEFGETQYF. The CDR3 nucleotides are TGTGCCAGTAGTATAGAGTTTGGAGAGACCCAGTACTTC.

J is TRBJ2-5 and V is TRBV2; TRBD1 might be the D (5 bases). V shed 7 bases and J shed 0 bases, with 6 bases lying between them. Germline lookup yields CDR1 SNHLY and CDR2 FYNNEI. The CDR3 contains 12 residues. The CDR3 is CASMDNQETQYF. For the CDR3, the DNA is TGTGCCAGCATGGACAACCAAGAGACCCAGTACTTC.

V is TRBV27 and J is TRBJ2-7, with TRBD1 matching 11 bases. The germline CDR1 and CDR2 sequences are MNHEY and SMNVEV (reference sequence). The J segment lost 1 base and the V segment lost 6 bases, leaving 11 bases of the junction unmatched. The CDR3 spans 17 residues. The CDR3 nucleotides read TGTGCCAGCAGCCCGGGACAGGGGGAAGGTGGGTCCTACGAGCAGTACTTC. Amino acids: CASSPGQGEGGSYEQYF.

The rearrangement uses TRBV6-6 and TRBJ2-2, with 8 bases identical to TRBD2. Losses at the gene ends were 10 bases for V and 4 bases for J; bases not matched to a gene: 5. The CDR3 contains 13 residues. In germline, CDR1 is MNHNY, CDR2 SVGAGI (reference sequence). CDR3 protein: CAISGGPTGELFF. In DNA form, the CDR3 reads TGTGCCATATCGGGGGGGCCCACCGGGGAGCTGTTTTTT.

This clone appeared a single time. This rearrangement joins TRBV5-1 to TRBJ1-4; no clear D gene. The V and J ends lost 4 bases and 0 bases respectively, with 10 bases between them. The length of the CDR3 is 15 residues. Germline values: CDR1 SGHRS, CDR2 YFSETQ. In DNA, the CDR3 is TGCGCCAGCAGCCTATCAGTTTCAACTAATGAAAAACTGTTTTTT. Its translation: CASSLSVSTNEKLFF.

This clone was recorded only once. This sequence joins TRBV11-2 and TRBJ1-2; no clear D gene. Germline V gene sequence: CDR1 SGHAT, CDR2 FQNNGV. The CDR3 is 15 amino acids. V was trimmed by 1 base and J by 2 bases, leaving 11 bases between them. The chain's CDR3 is CASSLVGQTNYGYTF. In DNA form, the CDR3 reads TGTGCCAGCAGCTTAGTAGGGCAGACAAACTATGGCTACACCTTC. The full variable domain, completed using reference TRBV11-2 and TRBJ1-2, is EAGVAQSPRYKIIEKRQSVAFWCNPISGHATLYWYQQILGQGPKLLIQFQNNGVVDDSQLPKDRFSAERLKGVDSTLKIQPAKLEDSAVYLCASSLVGQTNYGYTFGSGTRLTVV.

The chain has TRBV6-4 and TRBJ2-3, with D possibly matching TRBD1 (6 bases). The CDR3 has 14 residues. Germline CDR1 MRHNA, CDR2 SNTAGT. The V end lost 4 bases, the J end lost 5 bases, and 13 bases lay between the germline ends. CDR3 nucleotide sequence: TGTGCCAGCAGTGTGGCAGGGGCTGTAGATACGCAGTATTTT. As protein: CASSVAGAVDTQYF.

The chain employs TRBV5-6 and TRBJ1-1; D remains ambiguous. Trimming removed 4 bases at V and 1 base at J, with 20 bases between. The CDR3 loop spans 17 amino acids. Per germline, CDR1 SGHDT and CDR2 YYEEEE. The DNA for the CDR3 is TGTGCCAGCAGCCCCCTTACCTGGTTCCCCGGGAACACTGAAGCTTTCTTT. It codes for CASSPLTWFPGNTEAFF.